This T cell receptor beta chain was observed in a study of T-cell memory formation after mild COVID-19. At the level of the study: Largely donor-specific TCR clusters were found. Findings and caveats of the study: Some responding clones appeared in pre-infection memory, suggesting cross-reactive memory joined.

This CDR3 has 18 amino acids. V lost 3 bases to trimming and J lost 2 bases; unmatched junction nucleotides: 14. CDR1 and CDR2 (germline): SQVTM, ANQGSEA. TCRdb processed the 5' RACE reads anew with MiXCR; each CDR3 protein has one entry. The table includes approximately 300,000 distinct CDR3 sequences, over 7% detected once. This clonotype was seen only a few times. Its antigen is not identified. V is TRBV29-1 and J is TRBJ2-3, with TRBD2 matching 10 bases. The sequenced sample was PBMCs or a T cell subset sorted from them (not recorded which). The sequence was obtained from a man aged 18 to 30 who had mild COVID-19 (a few samples of this study predate the infection). Cell type and time point are not known. CDR3 coding DNA: TGCAGCGTTGACGACCTAGCGGGGGTCTTGAGCCCCACAGATACGCAGTATTTT. Amino acid sequence: CSVDDLAGVLSPTDTQYF.